Presented here are 28 T cell receptor beta chains from one specimen sequenced in a study of cytomegalovirus exposure and HLA in healthy donors. The PCR was carried out with 60 Vbeta primers and 13 Jbeta primers. Profiling relied on immunoSEQ multiplex PCR, and the TCRdb table lists in-frame clones only, not all of them. This sample lists 200,000 to 250,000 clones; its ten largest clones have under 1%. The sample comprised PBMCs. These receptors all stem from a woman in her thirties in good health and CMV-seropositive.

The chain carries TRBV12-5 and TRBJ2-5, with unresolved D. Trimming cost V 2 bases and J 2 bases, with 3 bases left between them. The CDR3 has 12 amino acids. In germline, CDR1 is LGHNT, CDR2 FRNRAP. CDR3 loop: CASGLSQETQYF. The CDR3 DNA is TGTGCTAGTGGTTTGTCACAAGAGACCCAGTACTTC.

This chain connects TRBV5-4 to TRBJ2-7; 7 bases align to TRBD2. V dropped 1 base and J dropped 1; count of bases not matched to a gene: 5. Germline V CDR1 and CDR2: SGHNT, YYREEE (reference sequence). CDR3 length: 15 amino acids. The CDR3 DNA sequence: TGTGCCAGCAGCTTGTATCCGGGGGGTTCCTACGAGCAGTACTTC. This encodes CASSLYPGGSYEQYF.

The chain links TRBV4-3 to TRBJ2-1; 16 nucleotides align to TRBD2. V dropped 3 bases and J dropped 0; count of bases not matched to a gene: 11. The germline gives CDR1 LGHNA, CDR2 YSLEER. This CDR3 spans 21 amino acids. CDR3 sequence: CASSHESGTSGRASSYNEQFF. CDR3 DNA sequence: TGCGCCAGCAGCCATGAATCCGGGACTAGCGGGAGGGCCTCCTCCTACAATGAGCAGTTCTTC.

V and J are TRBV9 and TRBJ2-1; D unresolved. This CDR3 region has 12 residues. Germline V gives CDR1 SGDLS, CDR2 YYNGEE. Deletions cut 4 bases from V and 6 bases from J, with 8 bases between. CDR3 amino acids: CASSQRGNEQFF. The CDR3 bases are TGTGCCAGCAGCCAGCGAGGCAATGAGCAGTTCTTC.

The chain carries TRBV15 and TRBJ2-1; 8 nucleotides line up with TRBD1. There are 12 residues in the CDR3. Germline-derived CDR1 and CDR2 are LNHNV and YYDKDF (reference sequence). The V segment lost 1 base and the J segment 12 bases; nucleotides outside the gene matches: 2. The CDR3 loop reads CATSRGDRGQFF. The DNA of the CDR3 is TGTGCCACCAGCAGAGGTGACAGGGGGCAGTTCTTC.

This sequence joins TRBV5-4 and TRBJ1-2; D might be TRBD1 (5 bases). This CDR3 spans 14 amino acids. V was trimmed by 4 bases and J by 4 bases, leaving 14 bases between them. Germline CDR1 reads SGHNT; CDR2 reads YYREEE (reference sequence). The CDR3 nucleotides read TGTGCCAGCAGCCGTCGGGACTCCTTCTATGGCTACACCTTC. The encoded protein is CASSRRDSFYGYTF.

Notes on this clone: Other DNA sequences in the same sample also yield this CDR3. J is TRBJ2-7 and V is TRBV18; 9 bases align to TRBD1. After removal of 4 bases from V and 0 bases from J, the junction contained 4 bases not matched to a gene. The CDR3 contains 15 residues. CDR1 and CDR2 (germline): KGHSH, LQKENI. The DNA of the CDR3 is TGTGCCAGCTCACACGGGACAGGGAGCTCCTACGAGCAGTACTTC. It yields the protein CASSHGTGSSYEQYF.

The V and J genes are TRBV2 and TRBJ2-1, with 13 bases that match TRBD2. CDR1 and CDR2 (germline): SNHLY, FYNNEI. V lost 5 bases and J lost 9; bases outside the gene matches: 10. The CDR3 consists of 16 residues. The CDR3 DNA follows: TGTGCCAGCAGTCCCCTACTAGCGGGGGGGCGAGGTGAGCAGTTCTTC. Encoded protein: CASSPLLAGGRGEQFF.

The rearrangement joins TRBV6-5 to TRBJ1-5; D not certain. The germline CDR1 and CDR2 sequences are MNHEY and SVGAGI. The CDR3 spans 12 residues. Trimming removed 4 bases from V and 4 bases from J, with 5 bases in between. CDR3 bases: TGTGCCAGCAGTTTCCCTAATCAGCCCCAGCATTTT. It codes for CASSFPNQPQHF.

The V and J genes are TRBV18 and TRBJ2-3; no clear D gene. The CDR3 runs 13 residues. V lost 4 bases, J lost 1 base, and 6 bases lay in between. Germline CDR1 is KGHSH and CDR2 is LQKENI. CDR3 bases: TGTGCCAGCTCACTCAGCGGCACAGATACGCAGTATTTT. Its translation is CASSLSGTDTQYF.

The chain is built from TRBV19 and TRBJ1-2; the match to TRBD1 covers 10 bases. Germline CDR1 is LNHDA and CDR2 is SQIVND (reference sequence). The CDR3 has 14 residues. V dropped 9 bases and J dropped 4; count of bases not matched to a gene: 8. CDR3 loop: CASKGTGAVYGYTF. The CDR3 DNA reads as TGTGCCAGCAAGGGGACAGGGGCTGTCTATGGCTACACCTTC.

The chain couples TRBV7-2 to TRBJ2-7; D is uncertain. Per germline, CDR1 SGHTA and CDR2 FQGNSA. The V and J ends lost 5 bases and 7 bases respectively, with 12 bases between them. The CDR3 is 12 residues long. The CDR3 DNA reads TGTGCCAGCAGCGTCAGCGACGGGGAGCAGTACTTC. Translating it yields CASSVSDGEQYF.

The chain uses TRBV7-7 and TRBJ1-1; 8 nucleotides line up with TRBD1. The CDR3 extends over 15 amino acids. The V gene end was trimmed by 5 bases and the J gene end by 2 bases; junction bases not matched to a gene: 7. The V gene's germline CDR1 is SSHAT and CDR2 FNYEAQ (reference sequence). This CDR3 is CASSPVTGANTEAFF. Here the CDR3 DNA reads TGTGCCAGCAGCCCAGTGACAGGGGCAAACACTGAAGCTTTCTTT.

V usage is TRBV15 and J usage is TRBJ2-3, with 11 bases lining up with TRBD2. The trim removed 0 bases at V and 3 bases at J, leaving 8 bases unmatched. This CDR3 has 18 residues. CDR1 is LNHNV, CDR2 YYDKDF, per germline (reference sequence). The CDR3 region is CATSRDAQLAGETDTQYF. The CDR3 DNA is TGTGCCACCAGCAGAGATGCCCAACTAGCGGGAGAGACAGATACGCAGTATTTT.

This chain links TRBV11-3 with TRBJ2-3, with TRBD1 matching 8 bases. Germline CDR1 SGHNT, CDR2 YENEEA. CDR3 length: 13 amino acids. J gave up 4 bases and V 5 bases, and 2 bases lay outside the gene matches. CDR3 coding DNA: TGTGCCAGCAGCGAGACAGGGGCAGATACGCAGTATTTT. It translates to CASSETGADTQYF.

For this clone: One end of the junction does not line up with germline, which may come from a read error. Other nucleotide sequences in the sample specify the same CDR3. The V and J genes are TRBV28 and TRBJ2-7; TRBD2 aligns across 10 bases. In germline, CDR1 is MDHEN, CDR2 SYDVKM. This CDR3 is built from 16 residues. This CDR3 reads CASSFGFLAGAYEQYF. In DNA form, the CDR3 reads TGTGCTAGCAGTTTTGGATTCCTAGCGGGGGCCTACGAGCAGTACTTC.

The V call is TRBV6-1, the J call TRBJ2-2; D call uncertain. With the DNA end fitting TRBJ1-1 better, the J assignment may be wrong. The CDR3 spans 15 residues. Germline V CDR1 and CDR2: MNHNS, SASEGT. CDR3 loop: CASRERHTMNTEAFF. The CDR3 DNA is TGTGCCAGCAGAGAACGACACACAATGAACACTGAAGCTTTCTTT.

The chain joins TRBV2 to TRBJ1-1, with no clear D. Trimming took 3 bases from V and 1 from J, leaving 6 bases between them. The CDR3 is made up of 13 amino acids. Germline CDR1 is SNHLY and CDR2 is FYNNEI. The CDR3 region has the DNA TGTGCCAGCAGTGAGGAGAGGAACACTGAAGCTTTCTTT. It specifies CASSEERNTEAFF. The variable domain in full, with the rest retrieved from reference TRBV2 and TRBJ1-1, is EPEVTQTPSHQVTQMGQEVILRCVPISNHLYFYWYRQILGQKVEFLVSFYNNEISEKSEIFDDQFSVERPDGSNFTLKIRSTKLEDSAMYFCASSEERNTEAFFGQGTRLTVV.

The chain has TRBV2 and TRBJ1-1; the D gene is possibly TRBD1 (6 bases). This CDR3 has 14 amino acids. CDR1 SNHLY and CDR2 FYNNEI come from the germline V gene. V shed 0 bases and J shed 10 bases, with 15 bases lying between them. The DNA of the CDR3 is TGTGCCAGCAGTGAAGCTCGAGGGGGATTATCAGCTTTCTTT. Encoded protein: CASSEARGGLSAFF.

J is TRBJ2-2 and V is TRBV10-1; 14 nucleotides agree with TRBD2. The J segment lost 1 base and the V segment lost 3 bases, leaving 4 bases of the junction unmatched. The CDR3 sequence is 18 residues long. Per the germline V gene, CDR1 is WNHNN and CDR2 is SYGVQD (reference sequence). This chain's CDR3 is CASSESGLAGVNTGELFF. For the CDR3, the DNA is TGCGCCAGCAGTGAATCGGGACTAGCGGGAGTGAACACCGGGGAGCTGTTTTTT.

V usage is TRBV2 and J usage is TRBJ1-6; tentative D call: TRBD1 (6 bases). The CDR3 has 15 amino acids. Trimming removed 7 bases from V and 6 bases from J, with 16 bases in between. Per the germline V gene, CDR1 is SNHLY and CDR2 is FYNNEI. In DNA, the CDR3 is TGTGCCAGCAATCAAGACAGGCACGGTAATTCACCCCTCCACTTT. Translating gives CASNQDRHGNSPLHF.

This chain joins TRBV5-6 and TRBJ2-1; TRBD1 matches 9 bases. V gave up 3 bases and J gave up 6 bases; unmatched junction bases: 4. The length of the CDR3 is 14 residues. Per the germline V gene, CDR1 is SGHDT and CDR2 is YYEEEE. The CDR3 nucleotides read TGTGCCAGCAGCTGGACAGGGGTTGGCAATGAGCAGTTCTTC. Amino acid sequence: CASSWTGVGNEQFF.

CDR3 protein: CASSLSGQGAGQPQHF. Here the CDR3 DNA reads TGTGCCAGCAGTTTATCGGGACAGGGGGCAGGGCAGCCCCAGCATTTT. The V call is TRBV27, the J call TRBJ1-5, with 12 positions matching TRBD1. The CDR3 totals 16 residues. The germline CDR1 and CDR2 sequences are MNHEY and SMNVEV (reference sequence). The ends lost 0 bases at V and 7 bases at J; junction bases unmatched: 4.

The chain employs TRBV19 and TRBJ2-7; TRBD1 is a possible D gene (6 bases). The CDR3 length is 14 residues. Trimming took 10 bases from V and 3 from J, leaving 19 bases between them. Germline CDR1 LNHDA, CDR2 SQIVND (reference sequence). The CDR3 loop is CATTADRWGYEQYF. CDR3 sequence (DNA): TGTGCCACCACTGCCGACAGGTGGGGCTACGAGCAGTACTTC.

J is TRBJ2-2 and V is TRBV6-4; no firm D call. CDR1 and CDR2 (germline): MRHNA, SNTAGT. V lost 4 bases to trimming and J lost 0 bases, with 6 bases between them. CDR3 length: 14 amino acids. The CDR3 is CASSVSSNTGELFF. As DNA, the CDR3 is TGTGCCAGCAGTGTTAGTTCGAACACCGGGGAGCTGTTTTTT.

The V and J genes are TRBV6-6 and TRBJ1-4; D is perhaps TRBD1 (5 bases). V was trimmed by 2 bases and J by 5 bases, leaving 6 bases between them. The CDR3 runs 13 residues. Germline V gene sequence: CDR1 MNHNY, CDR2 SVGAGI (reference sequence). CDR3 sequence: CASSYGGNEKLFF. The CDR3, as DNA: TGTGCCAGCAGTTACGGGGGGAATGAAAAACTGTTTTTT.

The chain uses TRBV5-6 and TRBJ2-5; D not certain. The tail of the sequence fits TRBJ2-7 better, so the J call may be wrong. This CDR3 has 14 amino acids. Germline V gene lookup returns CDR1 SGHDT and CDR2 YYEEEE. CDR3 sequence (DNA): TGTGCCAGCAGCCTTACGCGAGGCCGCTACGAGCAGTACTTC. Translating gives CASSLTRGRYEQYF.

The chain is built from TRBV6-1 and TRBJ2-5; the match to TRBD2 covers 13 bases. The CDR3 has 14 residues. From germline, CDR1 is MNHNS and CDR2 SASEGT. V shed 7 bases, J shed 3 bases, and the junction held 2 bases outside the gene matches. Here the CDR3 DNA reads TGTGCCAGCAACGGGACTAGCGGGGAAGAGACCCAGTACTTC. Encoded protein: CASNGTSGEETQYF.